Presented here are 27 T cell receptor beta chains from one specimen sequenced in a study of blood T cell repertoires in COVID-19. The assay was immunoSEQ multiplex PCR, and TCRdb's table has in-frame clones only and misses some. The sample gives about 380,000 clones, roughly 77% of which show up once; 1.1% is in the top ten. The sample taken for sequencing was peripheral blood. Receptors were obtained from a human donor with acute or convalescent COVID-19. The donor label of this sample is uncertain.

The V gene is TRBV12-3 or TRBV12-4, the J gene TRBJ1-6; D is unresolved. The CDR3 length is 11 residues. The V end lost 5 bases, the J end lost 14 bases, and 10 bases lay between the germline ends. CDR3 sequence: CASSGVAALHF. The CDR3 DNA follows: TGTGCCAGCAGTGGAGTAGCGGCCCTCCACTTT.

In its sample, this clone ranks as medium-sized. The chain has TRBV28 and TRBJ1-3; TRBD1 is a possible D gene (6 bases). Per the germline V gene, CDR1 is MDHEN and CDR2 is SYDVKM. Between the trimmed V and J ends, which lost 4 bases and 0 bases, there was a span of 25 bases. CDR3 length: 20 amino acids. The CDR3 DNA is TGTGCCAGCAGTTCCGGGACCACTAGGGACACTCCTTTCTCTGGAAACACCATATATTTT. Translated: CASSSGTTRDTPFSGNTIYF.

The rearrangement links TRBV10-2 to TRBJ2-5; unclear D gene. The CDR3 has 11 residues. The ends were cut back, 4 bases at V and 2 bases at J, with 2 bases in the middle. The germline V gene has CDR1 WSHSY and CDR2 SAAADI. The CDR3: CASSAQETQYF. Here the CDR3 DNA reads TGCGCCAGCAGTGCTCAAGAGACCCAGTACTTC.

Note on this clone: At one boundary the junction diverges from the germline segment, which might be a read error. CDR3: CASSLQARLAGAHGHF. CDR3 in DNA: TGTGCCAGCAGCTTGCAGGCCAGACTAGCGGGGGCCCACGGCCATTTT. The chain links TRBV7-2 to TRBJ2-3; 12 nucleotides line up with TRBD2. Germline V CDR1 and CDR2: SGHTA, FQGNSA. This CDR3 is built from 16 residues.

V is TRBV4-1 and J is TRBJ2-5; weak D call: TRBD2 (5 bases). The CDR3 has 16 amino acids. V gave up 2 bases and J gave up 2 bases, with 15 bases separating them. The V gene's germline CDR1 is MGHRA and CDR2 YSYEKL. In DNA form, the CDR3 reads TGCGCCAGCAGCCAACTGGCGGGCGGAGCTCAAGAGACCCAGTACTTC. The encoded protein is CASSQLAGGAQETQYF.

The chain combines TRBV18 with TRBJ1-5, with 7 bases lining up with TRBD1. CDR1 and CDR2 from the germline V gene are KGHSH and LQKENI. The ends lost 6 bases at V and 2 bases at J; junction bases unmatched: 10. This CDR3 is 16 amino acids long. The CDR3 DNA reads as TGTGCCAGCTCGTCGACAGGGATCGGTGGCAATCAGCCCCAGCATTTT. It is translated as CASSSTGIGGNQPQHF.

V gene TRBV2 combines with J gene TRBJ1-5; D not resolved. The V gene lost 11 bases and the J gene lost 3 bases, with 23 bases spanning the gap. This CDR3 is 16 amino acids long. The germline gives CDR1 SNHLY, CDR2 FYNNEI. CDR3 nucleotides: TGTGCCTCCCTGGGCAGCACCAACCATAACAATCAGCCCCAGCATTTT. It is translated as CASLGSTNHNNQPQHF.

Comment on this clone: Additional DNA sequences in this sample encode the identical CDR3. Here the CDR3 DNA reads TGTGCCAGTAGTATTGAGGGCAATCAGCCCCAGCATTTT. Amino acids: CASSIEGNQPQHF. This chain uses TRBV19 with TRBJ1-5; D gene unclear. V shed 3 bases and J shed 2 bases, with 5 bases lying between them. Germline V gene lookup returns CDR1 LNHDA and CDR2 SQIVND (reference sequence). CDR3 size: 13 residues.

This clone has only one observation. The V and J genes are TRBV4-1 and TRBJ2-3; 9 positions match TRBD2. The CDR3 has 16 amino acids. Germline assignment: CDR1 MGHRA and CDR2 YSYEKL. V was clipped by 1 base and J by 6 bases; unmatched bases: 8. The CDR3 coding sequence is TGCGCCAGCAGCCAAGGTGTAGCGGGGGCCGGGGATACGCAGTATTTT. Amino acids: CASSQGVAGAGDTQYF.

This rearrangement joins TRBV2 to TRBJ2-4; 8 bases fit TRBD1. The CDR3 is 15 residues long. V was clipped by 6 bases and J by 1 base; unmatched bases: 5. Germline V CDR1 and CDR2: SNHLY, FYNNEI. The CDR3 protein is CASSGQGHAKNIQYF. The CDR3 nucleotides are TGTGCCAGCAGCGGACAGGGCCACGCCAAAAACATTCAGTACTTC.

The rearrangement joins TRBV29-1 to TRBJ2-7; tentatively, D is TRBD2 (5 bases). V shed 4 bases and J shed 3 bases, with 10 bases lying between them. This CDR3 contains 12 residues. CDR1 SQVTM and CDR2 ANQGSEA come from the germline V gene. The CDR3 coding sequence is TGCAGCGTTGGATCCGGGGTCTACGAGCAGTACTTC. Its translation is CSVGSGVYEQYF.

The chain recombines TRBV27 with TRBJ2-7; 10 nucleotides match TRBD2. This CDR3 region has 17 residues. Germline V gene lookup returns CDR1 MNHEY and CDR2 SMNVEV (reference sequence). V gave up 2 bases and J gave up 0 bases; unmatched junction bases: 7. The CDR3 protein is CASSLLSSGGFSYEQYF. The CDR3 bases are TGTGCCAGCAGTTTACTGTCTAGCGGGGGATTCTCCTACGAGCAGTACTTC.

The J gene is TRBJ2-7, the V gene TRBV5-4; 7 bases fit TRBD2. CDR3 length: 13 amino acids. Germline V gene lookup returns CDR1 SGHNT and CDR2 YYREEE (reference sequence). Unmatched junction bases numbered 4, after V lost 6 bases and J lost 1 base. This CDR3 reads CASTPGGSYEQYF. The DNA for the CDR3 is TGTGCCAGCACCCCGGGAGGTTCCTACGAGCAGTACTTC.

V gene TRBV3-1 (or the pseudogene TRBV3-2) combines with J gene TRBJ2-6; possible D gene TRBD2, 6 bases. Germline lookup yields CDR1 LGHDT and CDR2 YNNKEL (reference sequence). The CDR3 extends over 14 amino acids. The ends were cut back, 2 bases at V and 4 bases at J, with 6 bases in the middle. The CDR3: CASSQRGGANVLTF. CDR3 bases: TGTGCCAGCAGCCAACGGGGGGGGGCCAACGTCCTGACTTTC.

This rearrangement joins TRBV11-2 to TRBJ2-1; D possibly corresponds to TRBD2 (6 bases). Trimming cost V 1 base and J 1 base, with 11 bases left between them. Germline CDR1 and CDR2: SGHAT and FQNNGV. The CDR3 spans 16 residues. The CDR3 nucleotides read TGTGCCAGCAGCTTAGTTGGGACTTTATCCTACAATGAGCAGTTCTTC. This gives the protein CASSLVGTLSYNEQFF.

The chain links TRBV11-2 to TRBJ2-1, with 10 nucleotides matching TRBD2. The V and J ends lost 4 bases and 4 bases, in that order; junction bases with no gene match: 10. This CDR3 has 17 amino acids. Per germline, CDR1 SGHAT and CDR2 FQNNGV. This CDR3 reads CASSSAPSGGPYNEQFF. In DNA form, the CDR3 reads TGTGCCAGCAGCTCCGCCCCTAGCGGGGGACCTTACAATGAGCAGTTCTTC.

Only a few counts were recorded for this clone. The chain combines TRBV29-1 with TRBJ2-3; the match to TRBD2 covers 9 bases. Per the germline V gene, CDR1 is SQVTM and CDR2 is ANQGSEA. Trimming cost V 3 bases and J 4 bases; bases outside gene matches: 8. The CDR3 consists of 15 residues. In nucleotides, the CDR3 is TGCAGCGTTGATCGTTCTAGCGGGAAGGCAGATACGCAGTATTTT. It specifies CSVDRSSGKADTQYF.

This clone was observed a single time. This chain joins TRBV6-1 and TRBJ2-7; TRBD2 matches at 8 bases. Germline CDR1 MNHNS, CDR2 SASEGT. V trimming: 4 bases; J trimming: 4 bases; junction bases outside the gene matches: 12. The CDR3 is 16 residues long. The CDR3 sequence: CASSGLSGSTAYEQYF. The CDR3 nucleotides read TGTGCCAGCAGTGGCCTAAGCGGGAGTACTGCTTACGAGCAGTACTTC.

The chain uses TRBV19 and TRBJ2-1; 10 nucleotides line up with TRBD2. Unmatched junction bases numbered 7, after V lost 5 bases and J lost 6 bases. The CDR3 totals 15 residues. CDR1 is LNHDA, CDR2 SQIVND, per germline (reference sequence). CDR3 region: CASSPKLAGSNEQFF. The CDR3 DNA is TGTGCCAGTAGTCCTAAACTAGCGGGATCCAATGAGCAGTTCTTC.

The V and J genes are TRBV4-1 and TRBJ1-5; the match to TRBD1 covers 9 bases. The junction had 6 bases not matched to a gene; V was cut back by 1 base and J by 8 bases. Per the germline V gene, CDR1 is MGHRA and CDR2 is YSYEKL. The CDR3 covers 15 residues. The CDR3 bases are TGCGCCAGCAGCCAAGTCGGGACAGGGATAAAGCCCCAGCATTTT. It encodes CASSQVGTGIKPQHF.

In this sample, this clone turned up a few times. This chain joins TRBV28 and TRBJ2-1; 7 bases line up with TRBD1. With 7 bases clipped from V and 6 bases from J, the junction kept 15 bases outside the gene matches. The CDR3 runs 16 residues. Germline V gene lookup returns CDR1 MDHEN and CDR2 SYDVKM. The CDR3 nucleotides read TGTGCCAGCAATAACCAAGACGGCGCAGGGGGCAATGAGCAGTTCTTC. The encoded protein is CASNNQDGAGGNEQFF. The variable domain in full, completed from reference TRBV28 and TRBJ2-1, reads DVKVTQSSRYLVKRTGEKVFLECVQDMDHENMFWYRQDPGLGLRLIYFSYDVKMKEKGDIPEGYSVSREKKERFSLILESASTNQTSMYLCASNNQDGAGGNEQFFGPGTRLTVL.

This clone has only a few counts. The same CDR3 arises from other DNA sequences in this sample as well. The V gene is TRBV2, the J gene TRBJ1-1, with TRBD1 as a possible D gene (5 bases). Trimming pared 5 bases from V and 1 base from J, leaving 8 bases between. The germline CDR1 and CDR2 sequences are SNHLY and FYNNEI. This CDR3 spans 13 amino acids. The CDR3, as DNA: TGTGCCAGCAGTTTAGACAGGAACACTGAAGCTTTCTTT. Its translation: CASSLDRNTEAFF.

In its sample, this clone was seen once. The rearrangement joins TRBV10-1 to TRBJ1-4; D is uncertain. Trimming left V 6 bases short and J 4 bases short, with 27 bases between. This CDR3 region has 19 residues. Germline CDR1 WNHNN, CDR2 SYGVQD (reference sequence). The CDR3 reads CASSGIGGRLLCVNEKLFF. The CDR3 bases are TGCGCCAGCAGCGGGATTGGAGGGAGGTTACTTTGTGTTAATGAAAAACTGTTTTTT.

This chain uses TRBV29-1 with TRBJ2-1; 7 bases line up with TRBD2. The germline V gene has CDR1 SQVTM and CDR2 ANQGSEA. The length of the CDR3 is 15 residues. The junction had 7 bases not matched to a gene; V was cut back by 2 bases and J by 3 bases. In DNA, the CDR3 is TGCAGCGTTGAAACCTCGGGGGGTTTCTACAATGAGCAGTTCTTC. Its translation: CSVETSGGFYNEQFF.

The chain couples TRBV11-2 to TRBJ1-6, with D uncertain. The length of the CDR3 is 13 residues. CDR1 and CDR2 (germline): SGHAT, FQNNGV. V gave up 6 bases and J gave up 6 bases, with 9 bases separating them. The CDR3 sequence is CASRAYPNSPLHF. CDR3 nucleotide sequence: TGTGCCAGCAGAGCATACCCTAATTCACCCCTCCACTTT.

The chain uses TRBV19 and TRBJ1-5, with D maybe TRBD1 (5 bases). Trimming took 3 bases from V and 4 from J, leaving 10 bases between them. The CDR3 is 14 amino acids. Germline V gives CDR1 LNHDA, CDR2 SQIVND (reference sequence). CDR3 residues: CASSILGGNQPQHF. The DNA of the CDR3 is TGTGCCAGTAGTATTCTGGGGGGTAATCAGCCCCAGCATTTT.

J is TRBJ1-1 and V is TRBV19; perhaps TRBD1 as D (5 bases). CDR1 and CDR2 from the germline V gene are LNHDA and SQIVND (reference sequence). The CDR3 extends over 16 amino acids. The ends were cut back, 3 bases at V and 0 bases at J, with 14 bases in the middle. CDR3 DNA: TGTGCCAGTAGTATGGGGCCCCCCCTTGTGAACACTGAAGCTTTCTTT. This translates into CASSMGPPLVNTEAFF.